This T cell receptor (beta chain) was obtained from a study of T-cell memory formation after mild COVID-19. General study points: The study found balanced CD4/CD8 in clones contracting day 15 to 85 and a CD4+ lean in later expanders. Prior to infection, memory already included some responding clones, suggesting cross-reactive memory joined.

Germline CDR1 ENHRY, CDR2 SYGVKD. V lost 3 bases, J lost 4 bases, and 10 bases lay in between. The CDR3 covers 15 residues. TCRdb processed the 5' RACE reads anew with MiXCR; each CDR3 protein has one entry. The table records roughly 480,000 distinct CDR3 sequences, more than 20% of them present only once. This clonotype occurred a few times. Its antigen is as yet unknown. The material sequenced was PBMCs or a T cell subset sorted from them (not recorded which). This chain uses TRBV10-3 with TRBJ2-6; no clear D gene. The clonotype comes from an adult woman who had mild COVID-19 (a few samples of this study predate the infection). Cell type and time point are not known. Written as DNA, the CDR3 is TGTGCCATCAGTGAAGTATGGACCGGGGCCAACGTCCTGACTTTC. It is translated as CAISEVWTGANVLTF.